The 5 T cell receptor beta chains below come from one sample, sequenced in a study of beta chain features in type 1 diabetes. Expressed TCRB transcripts were sequenced, since all the RNA that had been isolated was reverse transcribed. Some clones are missing from TCRdb's copy, which holds only in-frame ones; the method was immunoSEQ multiplex PCR. Here the sample spans 250,000 to 300,000 clones, roughly 25% being singletons. No antigen is known for these receptors. Study observations and caveats: TCRB CDR3s were moderately but significantly shorter in Type 1 diabetes patients in all four CD4+ subsets.

The sample consisted of naive CD4+ T cells from blood. These receptors all stem from a woman in her 30s with type 1 diabetes.

This clone has just a few counts. The V call is TRBV18, the J call TRBJ2-1; 13 nucleotides align to TRBD2. The CDR3 extends over 18 amino acids. Per the germline V gene, CDR1 is KGHSH and CDR2 is LQKENI. V shed 3 bases and J 8 bases; nucleotides not matched to a gene: 13. The CDR3 DNA sequence: TGTGCCAGCTCACCGCAGGGGATCGGGACTAGCGGGAAAGATGAGCAGTTCTTC. It is translated as CASSPQGIGTSGKDEQFF. Variable domain in full (rest from reference TRBV18 and TRBJ2-1): NAGVMQNPRHLVRRRGQEARLRCSPMKGHSHVYWYRQLPEEGLKFMVYLQKENIIDESGMPKERFSAEFPKEGPSILRIQQVVRGDSAAYFCASSPQGIGTSGKDEQFFGPGTRLTVL.

V is TRBV2 and J is TRBJ1-2, with D possibly matching TRBD1 (6 bases). The ends were cut back, 4 bases at V and 7 bases at J, with 10 bases in the middle. CDR1 is SNHLY and CDR2 is FYNNEI in the germline V gene. This CDR3 comprises 12 residues. As DNA, the CDR3 is TGTGCCAGCAGTGTTACAGGGCTTGGCTACACCTTC. Amino acids: CASSVTGLGYTF.

The chain recombines TRBV7-9 with TRBJ2-3; the match to TRBD2 covers 11 bases. V was clipped by 5 bases and J by 4 bases; unmatched bases: 8. Germline CDR1 is SEHNR and CDR2 is FQNEAQ (reference sequence). The CDR3 loop spans 16 amino acids. CDR3 nucleotides: TGTGCCAGCAGCGAGACTAGCGGGACTGGAGCAGATACGCAGTATTTT. This encodes CASSETSGTGADTQYF. Supplemented by reference TRBV7-9 and TRBJ2-3, the full variable domain reads DTGVSQNPRHKITKRGQNVTFRCDPISEHNRLYWYRQTLGQGPEFLTYFQNEAQLEKSRLLSDRFSAERPKGSFSTLEIQRTEQGDSAMYLCASSETSGTGADTQYFGPGTRLTVL.

This clone was seen only a few times. The chain is built from TRBV5-1 and TRBJ2-3; a possible D gene is TRBD2 (6 bases). The CDR3 consists of 15 residues. V was trimmed by 0 bases and J by 6 bases, leaving 14 bases between them. Per the germline V gene, CDR1 is SGHRS and CDR2 is YFSETQ. The DNA for the CDR3 is TGCGCCAGCAGCTTGGTTCGGGGGAGTGGGGATACGCAGTATTTT. Its protein is CASSLVRGSGDTQYF.

This clone was picked up a small number of times. This chain joins TRBV2 and TRBJ2-2, with TRBD1 matching over 8 bases. The V gene's germline CDR1 is SNHLY and CDR2 FYNNEI. This CDR3 has 14 residues. Trimming cost V 7 bases and J 4 bases; bases outside gene matches: 5. The CDR3, as DNA: TGTGCCAGCAAGGGACAGGTGGTCACCGGGGAGCTGTTTTTT. It is translated as CASKGQVVTGELFF. Full variable domain (rest looked up from reference TRBV2 and TRBJ2-2): EPEVTQTPSHQVTQMGQEVILRCVPISNHLYFYWYRQILGQKVEFLVSFYNNEISEKSEIFDDQFSVERPDGSNFTLKIRSTKLEDSAMYFCASKGQVVTGELFFGEGSRLTVL.